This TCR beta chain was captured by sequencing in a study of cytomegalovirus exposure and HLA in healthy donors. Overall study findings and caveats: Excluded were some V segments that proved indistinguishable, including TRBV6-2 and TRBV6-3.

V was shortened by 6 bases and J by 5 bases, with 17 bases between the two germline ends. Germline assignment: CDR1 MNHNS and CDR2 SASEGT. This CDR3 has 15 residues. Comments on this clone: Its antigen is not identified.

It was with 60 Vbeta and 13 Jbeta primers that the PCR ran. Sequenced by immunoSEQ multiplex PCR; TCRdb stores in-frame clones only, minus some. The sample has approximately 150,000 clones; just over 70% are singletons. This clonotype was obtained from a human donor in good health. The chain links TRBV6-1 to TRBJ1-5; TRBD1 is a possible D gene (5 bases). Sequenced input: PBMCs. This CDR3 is CASRAGLNPDQPQHF. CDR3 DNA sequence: TGTGCCAGCAGGGCGGGGCTGAACCCGGATCAGCCCCAGCATTTT.